This T cell receptor beta chain derives from a study of cytomegalovirus exposure and HLA in healthy donors. A multiplex PCR was run with 60 Vbeta primers and 13 Jbeta primers. Assay: immunoSEQ multiplex PCR; the TCRdb copy retains only in-frame clones and omits some. The repertoire holds roughly 280,000 clones, with just over 70% as singletons. Whole-study results and caveats: Most TCR beta V segments were productive about 87% or about 30% of the time in an earlier analysis.

With 2 bases clipped from V and 4 bases from J, the junction kept 8 bases outside the gene matches. From germline, CDR1 is SNHLY and CDR2 FYNNEI. The CDR3 has 16 residues. Comments on this clone: As yet, its antigen is unknown.

V and J are TRBV2 and TRBJ1-2; 9 bases map to TRBD1. The sample was PBMCs. The source is a female donor in good health and CMV-seronegative. The CDR3 spells CASSERGTGKFYGYTF. The CDR3 DNA is TGTGCCAGCAGTGAACGAGGGACAGGGAAATTCTATGGCTACACCTTC.